The source of this T cell receptor (beta chain) is a study of technical replicates of blood from a few donors (dated by TCRdb to 2016 to 2017). The library came from the immunoSEQ multiplex PCR assay. TCRdb holds this immuneACCESS table with in-frame rearrangements only. Some clones are missing; in checked studies, unresolved V genes explain under half, and the rest has no known cause. For this sample there are about 83,000 clones; over 85% appear just once. The top ten clonotypes cover more than 0.2% of the sample. A note on this clone: The antigen it recognizes is unknown. No base qualities exist here, and no much larger clone lies one base off it.

Relative to germline, V is missing 6 bases and J is missing 4 bases, with 5 bases of the junction outside any gene match. In the germline V gene, CDR1 corresponds to MNHNS and CDR2 to SASEGT. The CDR3 holds 14 amino acids from the cysteine to the phenylalanine. Solely the CDR3 DNA is kept, with 42 bases framed from the first base. The sequencing input was T cells isolated from PBMCs. This clonotype was obtained from a human donor in good health. The rearranged segments are TRBV6-1 and TRBJ2-1, and TRBD1 aligns with 8 junction nucleotides. The base sequence is TGTGCCAGCAGGGGACAGGCGGCTTACAATGAGCAGTTCTTC. This codes for CASRGQAAYNEQFF.